This T cell receptor beta chain was retrieved from a study of blood T cell repertoires in COVID-19. The assay was immunoSEQ multiplex PCR, and TCRdb's table has in-frame clones only and misses some. This table has about 50,000 clones, roughly 85% appearing once. This clone was recorded a few times. V gave up 7 bases and J gave up 7 bases, with 20 bases separating them. The CDR3 spans 15 residues. Germline loops: CDR1 MDHEN, CDR2 SYDVKM. The TCR comes from a man aged 55 to 70 with acute or convalescent COVID-19. The sample was peripheral blood. This chain joins TRBV28 and TRBJ2-1, with D maybe TRBD2 (5 bases). DNA of the CDR3: TGTGCCAGCAACCTGGGGAGCCCTAGGTGGAATGAGCAGTTCTTC. Amino acid sequence: CASNLGSPRWNEQFF. Full variable domain (rest looked up from reference TRBV28 and TRBJ2-1): DVKVTQSSRYLVKRTGEKVFLECVQDMDHENMFWYRQDPGLGLRLIYFSYDVKMKEKGDIPEGYSVSREKKERFSLILESASTNQTSMYLCASNLGSPRWNEQFFGPGTRLTVL.